These T cell receptor beta chains were read from a single sample in a study of control samples from healthy donors and cancer patients. Some clones are missing from TCRdb's copy, which holds only in-frame ones; the method was immunoSEQ multiplex PCR. Here the sample spans about 120,000 clones, about nine tenths being singletons. Material: blood. The receptors here all came from a woman aged 18-35 years in good health. CDR3s leave out the opening cysteine and the closing phenylalanine or tryptophan.

V: TRBV7-2; CDR3: ASSYLGTSYEQY
V: TRBV27; CDR3: ASSFWGPSYEQY
V: TRBV7-2; CDR3: ASSLDWTGANVLT
V: TRBV9; CDR3: ASTKAGGFTDTQY
V: TRBV28; CDR3: ASSSQFSRDAGYT
V: TRBV27; CDR3: ASSLGRAGNQPQH
V: TRBV6-1; CDR3: ASSAPGGRGLNQPQH
V: TRBV30; CDR3: AWTRVVAGELF
V: TRBV5-4; CDR3: ASQSPTQETQY
V: TRBV2; CDR3: ASSEAVTGGIAF
V: TRBV18; CDR3: ASSPTGSRETQY
V: TRBV2; CDR3: ASTGNRGTEAF
V: TRBV7-2; CDR3: ASSLERGGRRVTDTQY
V: TRBV30; CDR3: AWGKGTSGSHYEQY
V: TRBV28; CDR3: ASSLRGSGEYEQY
V: TRBV4-3; CDR3: ASSQDGQGANEQF
V: TRBV4-2; CDR3: ASSRPGEGLSSDTQY
V: TRBV7-8; CDR3: ASSLASKNTEAF
V: TRBV28; CDR3: ASKRTGSSYEQY
V: TRBV28; CDR3: ASSLGRMNTEAF
V: TRBV4-2; CDR3: ASSPGGTALDQPQH
V: TRBV7-6; CDR3: ASSLGPNSPLH
V: TRBV7-3; CDR3: ASSLPGLAGGGVTGELF
V: TRBV10-1; CDR3: ASGTLSRDTQY
V: TRBV4-1; CDR3: ASSQDLAGQVVYNEQF
V: TRBV30; CDR3: AWSVLNVGDYSNQPQH
V: TRBV7-8; CDR3: ASSLQIASGSVWDTQY
V: TRBV27; CDR3: ASSYGQGIGANVLT
V: TRBV7-2; CDR3: ASSLLGRGFSIEQY
V: TRBV6-2/TRBV6-3; CDR3: ASSSYSYEQY
V: TRBV28; CDR3: ASSLWGTGLHEQY
V: TRBV5-1; CDR3: ASSLGPGGSNEKLF
V: TRBV19; CDR3: ASSISRDSYEQY
V: TRBV5-1; CDR3: ASSFRRLAGDNNEQF
V: TRBV25-1; CDR3: ASSESQGAAYEQY
V: TRBV4-1; CDR3: ASSQPNRVGTEAF
V: TRBV20-1; CDR3: SASATETEAF
V: TRBV4-2; CDR3: ASSQGREPRGETQY
V: TRBV2; CDR3: ASRGGTSGRTGELF
V: TRBV7-2; CDR3: ASSPETTQY
V: TRBV24-1; CDR3: ATSDSSGPNGYT
V: TRBV7-9; CDR3: ASSLALTDYEQY
V: TRBV6-1; CDR3: ASSEQWGGEETQY
V: TRBV4-2; CDR3: ASSQGLAGGPDTQY
V: TRBV19; CDR3: ASSVFPGTEGTGEQF
V: TRBV29-1; CDR3: SVKFNTGELF
V: TRBV6-5; CDR3: ASSPSTSPETQY
V: TRBV24-1; CDR3: ATSDSRDRLGTDTQY
V: TRBV28; CDR3: ASSPTGPNEKLF
V: TRBV6-5; CDR3: ASTAGATNEKLF
V: TRBV14; CDR3: ASSHFRVSVASGQSSYEQY